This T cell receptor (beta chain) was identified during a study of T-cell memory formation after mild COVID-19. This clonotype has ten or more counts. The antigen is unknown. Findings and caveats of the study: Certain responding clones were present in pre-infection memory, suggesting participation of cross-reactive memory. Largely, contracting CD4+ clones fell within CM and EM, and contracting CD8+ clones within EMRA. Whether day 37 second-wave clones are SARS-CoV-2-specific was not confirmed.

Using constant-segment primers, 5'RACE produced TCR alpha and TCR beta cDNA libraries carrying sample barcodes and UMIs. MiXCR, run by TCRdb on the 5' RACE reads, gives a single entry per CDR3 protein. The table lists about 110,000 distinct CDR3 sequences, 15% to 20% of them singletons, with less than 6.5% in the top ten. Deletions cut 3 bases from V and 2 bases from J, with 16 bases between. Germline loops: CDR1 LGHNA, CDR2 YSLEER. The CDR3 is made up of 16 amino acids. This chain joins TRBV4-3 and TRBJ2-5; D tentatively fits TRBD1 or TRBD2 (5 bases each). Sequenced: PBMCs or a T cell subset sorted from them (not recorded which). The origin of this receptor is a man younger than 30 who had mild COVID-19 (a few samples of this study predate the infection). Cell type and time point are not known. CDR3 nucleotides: TGCGCCAGCAGCCAGGGCCCCGGGGCAGGGCAAGAGACCCAGTACTTC. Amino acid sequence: CASSQGPGAGQETQYF.